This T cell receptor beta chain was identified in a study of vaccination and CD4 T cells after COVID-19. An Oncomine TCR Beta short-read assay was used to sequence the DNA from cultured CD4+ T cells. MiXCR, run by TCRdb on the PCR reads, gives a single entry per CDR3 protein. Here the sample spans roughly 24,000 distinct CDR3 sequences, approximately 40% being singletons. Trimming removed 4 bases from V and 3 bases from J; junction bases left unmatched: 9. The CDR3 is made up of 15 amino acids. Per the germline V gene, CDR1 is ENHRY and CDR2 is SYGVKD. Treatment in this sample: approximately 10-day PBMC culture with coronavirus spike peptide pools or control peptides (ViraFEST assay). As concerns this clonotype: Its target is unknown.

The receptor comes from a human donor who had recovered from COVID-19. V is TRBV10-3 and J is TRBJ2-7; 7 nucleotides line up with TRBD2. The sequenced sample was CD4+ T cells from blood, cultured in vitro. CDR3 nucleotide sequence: TGTGCCATCAGTGGAGCTAGCGGTGAGATCTACGAGCAGTACTTC. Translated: CAISGASGEIYEQYF.